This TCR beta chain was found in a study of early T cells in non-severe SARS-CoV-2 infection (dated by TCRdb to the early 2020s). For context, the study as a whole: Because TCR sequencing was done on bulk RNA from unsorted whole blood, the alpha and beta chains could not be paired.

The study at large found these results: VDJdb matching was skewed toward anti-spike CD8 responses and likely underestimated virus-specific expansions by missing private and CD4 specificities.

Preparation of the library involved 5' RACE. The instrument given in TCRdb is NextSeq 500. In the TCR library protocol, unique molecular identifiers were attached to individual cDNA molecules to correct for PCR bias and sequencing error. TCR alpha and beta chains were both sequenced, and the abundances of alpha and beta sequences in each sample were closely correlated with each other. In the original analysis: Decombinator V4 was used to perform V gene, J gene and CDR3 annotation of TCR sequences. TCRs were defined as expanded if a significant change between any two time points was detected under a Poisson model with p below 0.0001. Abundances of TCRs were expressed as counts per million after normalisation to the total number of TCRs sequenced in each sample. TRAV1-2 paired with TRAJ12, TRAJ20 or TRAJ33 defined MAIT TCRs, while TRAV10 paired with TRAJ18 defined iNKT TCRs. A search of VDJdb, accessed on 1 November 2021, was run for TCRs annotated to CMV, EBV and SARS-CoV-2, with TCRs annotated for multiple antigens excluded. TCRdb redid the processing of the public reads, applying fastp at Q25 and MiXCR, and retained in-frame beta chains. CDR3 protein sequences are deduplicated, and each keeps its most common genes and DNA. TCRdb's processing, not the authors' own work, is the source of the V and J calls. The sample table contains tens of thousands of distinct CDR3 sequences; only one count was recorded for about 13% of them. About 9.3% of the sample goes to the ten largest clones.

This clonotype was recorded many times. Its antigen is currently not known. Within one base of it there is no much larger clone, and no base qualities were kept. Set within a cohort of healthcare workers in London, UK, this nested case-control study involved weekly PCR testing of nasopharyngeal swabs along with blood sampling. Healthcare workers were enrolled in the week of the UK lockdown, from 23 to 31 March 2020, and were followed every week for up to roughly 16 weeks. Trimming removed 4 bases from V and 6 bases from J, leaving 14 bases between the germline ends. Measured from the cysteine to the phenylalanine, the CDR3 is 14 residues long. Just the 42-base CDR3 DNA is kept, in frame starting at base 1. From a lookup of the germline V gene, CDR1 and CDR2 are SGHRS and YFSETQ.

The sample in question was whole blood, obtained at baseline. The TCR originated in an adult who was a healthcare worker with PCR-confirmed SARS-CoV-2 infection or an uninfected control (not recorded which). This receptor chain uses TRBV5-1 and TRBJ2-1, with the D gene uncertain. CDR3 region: CASSLGPPLNEQFF. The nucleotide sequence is TGCGCCAGCAGCCTCGGCCCTCCCCTCAATGAGCAGTTCTTC.